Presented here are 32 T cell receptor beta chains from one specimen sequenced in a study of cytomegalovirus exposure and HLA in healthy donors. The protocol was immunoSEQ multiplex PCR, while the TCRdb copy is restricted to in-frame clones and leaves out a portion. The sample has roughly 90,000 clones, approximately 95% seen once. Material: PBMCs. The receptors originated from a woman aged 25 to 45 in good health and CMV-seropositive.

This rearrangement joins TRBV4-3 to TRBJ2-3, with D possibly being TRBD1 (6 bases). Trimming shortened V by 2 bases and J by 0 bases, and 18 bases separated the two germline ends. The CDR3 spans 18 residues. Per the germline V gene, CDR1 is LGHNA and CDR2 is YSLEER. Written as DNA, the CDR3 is TGCGCCAGCAGCCAAAAGAAGAGACAGGTGCCTAGCACAGATACGCAGTATTTT. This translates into CASSQKKRQVPSTDTQYF.

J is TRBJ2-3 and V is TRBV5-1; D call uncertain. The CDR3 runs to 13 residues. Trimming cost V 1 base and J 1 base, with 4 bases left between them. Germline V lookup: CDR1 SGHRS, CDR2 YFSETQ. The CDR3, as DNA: TGCGCCAGCAGCTTGCCTGGCACAGATACGCAGTATTTT. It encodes CASSLPGTDTQYF.

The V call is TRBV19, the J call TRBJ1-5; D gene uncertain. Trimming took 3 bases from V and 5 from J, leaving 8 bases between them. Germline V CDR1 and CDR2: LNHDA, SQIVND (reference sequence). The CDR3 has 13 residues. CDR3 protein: CASSIRSDQPQHF. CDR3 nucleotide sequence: TGTGCCAGTAGTATCAGGTCGGATCAGCCCCAGCATTTT. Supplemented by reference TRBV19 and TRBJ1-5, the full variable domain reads DGGITQSPKYLFRKEGQNVTLSCEQNLNHDAMYWYRQDPGQGLRLIYYSQIVNDFQKGDIAEGYSVSREKKESFPLTVTSAQKNPTAFYLCASSIRSDQPQHFGDGTRLSIL.

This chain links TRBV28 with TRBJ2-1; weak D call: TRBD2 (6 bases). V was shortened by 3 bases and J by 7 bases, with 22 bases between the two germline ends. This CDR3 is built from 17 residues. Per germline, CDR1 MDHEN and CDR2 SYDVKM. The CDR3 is CASSFGRIGLEVNEQFF. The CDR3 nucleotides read TGTGCCAGCAGTTTTGGGAGGATAGGCTTAGAGGTGAATGAGCAGTTCTTC.

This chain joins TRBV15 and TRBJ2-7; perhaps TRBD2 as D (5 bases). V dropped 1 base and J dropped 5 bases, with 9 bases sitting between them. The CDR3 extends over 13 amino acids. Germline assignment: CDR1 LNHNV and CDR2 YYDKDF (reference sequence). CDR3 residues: CATSRVAIDEQYF. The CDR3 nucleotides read TGTGCCACCAGCAGAGTAGCGATCGACGAGCAGTACTTC.

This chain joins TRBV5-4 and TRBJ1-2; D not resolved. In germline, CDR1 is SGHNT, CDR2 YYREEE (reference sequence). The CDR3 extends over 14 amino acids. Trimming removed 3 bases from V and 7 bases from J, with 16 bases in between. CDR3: CASSSEASPPGYTF. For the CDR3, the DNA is TGTGCCAGCAGCTCGGAAGCGAGCCCTCCTGGCTACACCTTC.

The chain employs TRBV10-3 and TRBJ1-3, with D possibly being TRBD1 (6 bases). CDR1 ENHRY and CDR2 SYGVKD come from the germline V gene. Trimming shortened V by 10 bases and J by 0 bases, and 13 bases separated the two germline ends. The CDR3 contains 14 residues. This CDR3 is CATHRESSGNTIYF. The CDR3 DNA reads TGTGCCACCCACAGGGAAAGCTCTGGAAACACCATATATTTT.

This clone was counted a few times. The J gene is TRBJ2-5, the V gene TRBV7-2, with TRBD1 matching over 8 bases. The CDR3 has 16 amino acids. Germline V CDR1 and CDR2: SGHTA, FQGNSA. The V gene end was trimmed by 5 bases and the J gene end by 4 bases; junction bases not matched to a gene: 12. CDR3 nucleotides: TGTGCCAGCAGCCAGGGGTGGACAGGGAAGTCAGAGACCCAGTACTTC. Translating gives CASSQGWTGKSETQYF.

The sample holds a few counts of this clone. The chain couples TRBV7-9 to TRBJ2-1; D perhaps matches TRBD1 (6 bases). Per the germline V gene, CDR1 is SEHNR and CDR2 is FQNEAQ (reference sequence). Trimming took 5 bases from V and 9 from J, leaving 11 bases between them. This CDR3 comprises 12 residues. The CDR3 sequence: CASSRGGFEQFF. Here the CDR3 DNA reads TGTGCCAGCAGCCGAGGGGGTTTTGAGCAGTTCTTC.

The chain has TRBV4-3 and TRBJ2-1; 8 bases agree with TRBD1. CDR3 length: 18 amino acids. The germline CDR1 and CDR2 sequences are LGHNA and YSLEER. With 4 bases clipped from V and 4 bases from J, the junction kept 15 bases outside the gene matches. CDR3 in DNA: TGCGCCAGCAGCCCCAGCACGATCCAGGGGGCGTTGTACAATGAGCAGTTCTTC. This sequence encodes CASSPSTIQGALYNEQFF.

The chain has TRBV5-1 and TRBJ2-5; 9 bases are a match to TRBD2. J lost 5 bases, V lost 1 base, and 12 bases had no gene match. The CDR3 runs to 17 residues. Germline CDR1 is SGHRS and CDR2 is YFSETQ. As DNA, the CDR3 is TGCGCCAGCAGCTTGCAACTGGCGGGAGGGCCGGGGGAGACCCAGTACTTC. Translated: CASSLQLAGGPGETQYF.

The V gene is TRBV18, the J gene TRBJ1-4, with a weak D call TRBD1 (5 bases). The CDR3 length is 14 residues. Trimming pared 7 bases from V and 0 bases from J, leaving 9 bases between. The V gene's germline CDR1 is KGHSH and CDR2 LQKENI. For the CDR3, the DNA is TGTGCCAGCTTGGACACTGCAACTAATGAAAAACTGTTTTTT. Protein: CASLDTATNEKLFF.

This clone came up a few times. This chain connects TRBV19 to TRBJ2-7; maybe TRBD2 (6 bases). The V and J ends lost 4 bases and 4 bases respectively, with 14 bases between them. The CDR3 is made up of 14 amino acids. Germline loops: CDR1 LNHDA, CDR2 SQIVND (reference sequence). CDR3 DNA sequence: TGTGCCAGTAGTACCGGGCACGGAGGGTACGAGCAGTACTTC. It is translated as CASSTGHGGYEQYF. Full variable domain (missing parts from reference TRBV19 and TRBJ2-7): DGGITQSPKYLFRKEGQNVTLSCEQNLNHDAMYWYRQDPGQGLRLIYYSQIVNDFQKGDIAEGYSVSREKKESFPLTVTSAQKNPTAFYLCASSTGHGGYEQYFGPGTRLTVT.

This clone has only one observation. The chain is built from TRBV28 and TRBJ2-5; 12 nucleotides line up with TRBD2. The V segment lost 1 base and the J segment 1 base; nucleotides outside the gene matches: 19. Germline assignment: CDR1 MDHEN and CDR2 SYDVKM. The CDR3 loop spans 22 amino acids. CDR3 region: CASSLFGSWTSGATRPQETQYF. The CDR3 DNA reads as TGTGCCAGCAGTTTATTCGGGTCGTGGACTAGCGGGGCCACCCGTCCCCAAGAGACCCAGTACTTC.

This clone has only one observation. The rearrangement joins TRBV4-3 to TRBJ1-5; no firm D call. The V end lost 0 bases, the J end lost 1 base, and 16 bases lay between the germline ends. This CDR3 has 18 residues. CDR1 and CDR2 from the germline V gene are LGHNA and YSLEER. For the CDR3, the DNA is TGCGCCAGCAGCCAAGACACGTGGGTAGCGCCGAGCAATCAGCCCCAGCATTTT. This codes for CASSQDTWVAPSNQPQHF.

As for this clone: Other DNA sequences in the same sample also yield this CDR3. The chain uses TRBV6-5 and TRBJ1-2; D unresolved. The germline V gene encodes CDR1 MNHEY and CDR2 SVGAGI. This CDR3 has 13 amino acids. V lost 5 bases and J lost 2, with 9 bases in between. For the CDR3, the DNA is TGTGCCAGCAGTAGGACTGGAAACTATGGCTACACCTTC. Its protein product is CASSRTGNYGYTF.

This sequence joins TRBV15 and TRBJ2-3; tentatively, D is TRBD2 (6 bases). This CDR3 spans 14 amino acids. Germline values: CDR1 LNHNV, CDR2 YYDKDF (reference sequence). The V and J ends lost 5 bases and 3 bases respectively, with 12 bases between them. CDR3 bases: TGTGCCACCAGCGCTCGGGACTTAACAGATACGCAGTATTTT. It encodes CATSARDLTDTQYF.

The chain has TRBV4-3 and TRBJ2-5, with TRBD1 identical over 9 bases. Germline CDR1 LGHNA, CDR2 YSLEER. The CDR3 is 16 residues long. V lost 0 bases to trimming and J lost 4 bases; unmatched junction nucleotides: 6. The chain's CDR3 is CASSQDLGQGRETQYF. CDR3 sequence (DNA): TGCGCCAGCAGCCAAGATTTAGGACAGGGGCGAGAGACCCAGTACTTC.

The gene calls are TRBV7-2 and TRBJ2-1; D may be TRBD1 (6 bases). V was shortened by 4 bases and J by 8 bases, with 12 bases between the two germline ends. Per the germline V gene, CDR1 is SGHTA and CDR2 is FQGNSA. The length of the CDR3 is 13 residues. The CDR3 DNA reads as TGTGCCAGCAGCTCCACAGGGTTACATGAGCAGTTCTTC. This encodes CASSSTGLHEQFF.

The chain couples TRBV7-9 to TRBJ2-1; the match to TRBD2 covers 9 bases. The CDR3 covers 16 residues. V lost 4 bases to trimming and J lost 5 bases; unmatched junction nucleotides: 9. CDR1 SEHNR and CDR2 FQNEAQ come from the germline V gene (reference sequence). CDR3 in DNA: TGTGCCAGCAGCTCCGCTAGCGGGACCAGCCACAATGAGCAGTTCTTC. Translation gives CASSSASGTSHNEQFF.

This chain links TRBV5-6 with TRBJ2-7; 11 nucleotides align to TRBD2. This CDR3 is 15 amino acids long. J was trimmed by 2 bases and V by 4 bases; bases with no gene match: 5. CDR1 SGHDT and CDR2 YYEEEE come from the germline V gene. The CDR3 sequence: CASSPGLAGAYEQYF. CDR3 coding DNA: TGTGCCAGCAGCCCAGGACTAGCGGGCGCCTACGAGCAGTACTTC.

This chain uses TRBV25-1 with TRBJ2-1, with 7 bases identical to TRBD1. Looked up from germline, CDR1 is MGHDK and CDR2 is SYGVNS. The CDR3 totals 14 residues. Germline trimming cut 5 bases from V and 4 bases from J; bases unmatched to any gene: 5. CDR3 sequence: CASSLTGNYNEQFF. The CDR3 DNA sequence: TGTGCCAGCAGTCTGACAGGGAATTACAATGAGCAGTTCTTC.

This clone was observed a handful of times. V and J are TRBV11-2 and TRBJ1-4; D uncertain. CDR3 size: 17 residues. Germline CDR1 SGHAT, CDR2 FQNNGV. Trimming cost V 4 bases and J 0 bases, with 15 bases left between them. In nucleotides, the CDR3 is TGTGCCAGCAGCTCACAGCCTCCCACTGCAACTAATGAAAAACTGTTTTTT. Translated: CASSSQPPTATNEKLFF.

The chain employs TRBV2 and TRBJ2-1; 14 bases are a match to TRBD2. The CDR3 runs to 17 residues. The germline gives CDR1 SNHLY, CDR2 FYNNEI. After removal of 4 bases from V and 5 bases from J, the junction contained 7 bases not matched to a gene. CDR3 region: CASSGLAGGFYDNEQFF. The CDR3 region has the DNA TGTGCCAGCAGTGGACTAGCGGGAGGGTTTTATGACAATGAGCAGTTCTTC.

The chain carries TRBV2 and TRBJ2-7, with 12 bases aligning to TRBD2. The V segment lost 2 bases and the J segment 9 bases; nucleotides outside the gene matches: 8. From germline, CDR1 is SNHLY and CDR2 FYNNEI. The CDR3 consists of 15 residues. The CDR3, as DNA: TGTGCCAGCAGTGAAAGACTAGCGGGAGTAGGTGGGCAGTACTTC. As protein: CASSERLAGVGGQYF.

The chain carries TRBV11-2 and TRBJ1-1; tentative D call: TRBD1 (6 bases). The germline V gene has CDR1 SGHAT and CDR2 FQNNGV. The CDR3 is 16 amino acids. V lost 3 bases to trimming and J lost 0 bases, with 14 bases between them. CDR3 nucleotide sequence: TGTGCCAGCAGCTTGAACAGGGAGATTATGAACACTGAAGCTTTCTTT. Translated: CASSLNREIMNTEAFF.

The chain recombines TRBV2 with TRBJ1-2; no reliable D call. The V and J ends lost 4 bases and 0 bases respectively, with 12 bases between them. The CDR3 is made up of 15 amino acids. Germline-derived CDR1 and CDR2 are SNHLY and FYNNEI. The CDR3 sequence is CASSVKVGANYGYTF. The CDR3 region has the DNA TGTGCCAGCAGTGTTAAGGTTGGAGCTAACTATGGCTACACCTTC.

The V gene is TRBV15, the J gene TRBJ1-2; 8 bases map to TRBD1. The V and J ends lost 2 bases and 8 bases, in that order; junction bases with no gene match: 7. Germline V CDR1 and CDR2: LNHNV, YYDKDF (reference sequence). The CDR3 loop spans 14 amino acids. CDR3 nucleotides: TGTGCCACCAGCAGACACTACAGGGGGGACGGCTACACCTTC. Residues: CATSRHYRGDGYTF.

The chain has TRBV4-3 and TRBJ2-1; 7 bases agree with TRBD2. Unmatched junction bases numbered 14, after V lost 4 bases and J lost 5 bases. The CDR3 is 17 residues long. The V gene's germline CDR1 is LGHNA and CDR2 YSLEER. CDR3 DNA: TGCGCCAGCAGCCCAAGCCCATTGGGAGGGACCCACAATGAGCAGTTCTTC. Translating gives CASSPSPLGGTHNEQFF.

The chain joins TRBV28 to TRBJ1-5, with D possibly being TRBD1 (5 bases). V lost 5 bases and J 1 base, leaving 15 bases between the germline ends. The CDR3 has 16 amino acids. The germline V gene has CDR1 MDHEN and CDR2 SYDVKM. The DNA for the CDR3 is TGTGCCAGCAGTACATGGACACGCAGGAGCAATCAGCCCCAGCATTTT. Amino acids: CASSTWTRRSNQPQHF.

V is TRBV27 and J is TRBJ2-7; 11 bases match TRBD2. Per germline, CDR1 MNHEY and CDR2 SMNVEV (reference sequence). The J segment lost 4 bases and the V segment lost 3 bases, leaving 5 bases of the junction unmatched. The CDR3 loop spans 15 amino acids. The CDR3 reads CASSLTSGISYEQYF. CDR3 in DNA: TGTGCCAGCAGTTTGACTAGCGGGATCTCATACGAGCAGTACTTC.

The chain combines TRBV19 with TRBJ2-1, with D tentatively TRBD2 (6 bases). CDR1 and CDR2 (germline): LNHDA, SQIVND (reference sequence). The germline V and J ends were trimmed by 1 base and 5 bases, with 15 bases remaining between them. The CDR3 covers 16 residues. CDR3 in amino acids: CASSIGGRNGHNEQFF. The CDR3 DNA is TGTGCCAGTAGTATAGGTGGGAGGAACGGGCACAATGAGCAGTTCTTC.